The rows below give T cell receptor beta chains drawn from one sample of a study of radiotherapy plus CTLA-4 blockade in lung cancer. Sequenced by immunoSEQ multiplex PCR; TCRdb stores in-frame clones only, minus some. The sample gives more than 75,000 clones, around nine tenths of which show up once; over 0.85% is in the top ten. This specimen consisted of peripheral blood, obtained from a patient treated with radiotherapy plus ipilimumab. The receptors derive from a human donor with non-small cell lung cancer who had stable disease on radiotherapy plus ipilimumab. The CDR3 runs from the conserved cysteine through the conserved F or W. D genes are given only for firm matches. The size entry is marked missing in some rows and otherwise reads once, few, many or a size class.

>few|TRBV14|TRBJ1-3|NA
TGTGCCAGCAGCCCCTGGCAGACTGGAAACACCATATATTTT
CASSPWQTGNTIYF
>NA|TRBV7-9|TRBJ1-2|NA
TGCGCCAGCAGCTTAGATGGGTTTCCTGGCTACACCTTC
CASSLDGFPGYTF
>NA|TRBV4-1|TRBJ1-2|TRBD1
TGCGCCAGCAGCCAGGTGACAGGGTCTACCTACGGCTACACCTTC
CASSQVTGSTYGYTF
>NA|TRBV10-2|TRBJ2-1|TRBD2
TGCGCCAGCAAGACCGGGACTAGGGAAAATGAGCAGTTCTTC
CASKTGTRENEQFF
>NA|TRBV6-6|TRBJ2-2|NA
TGTGCCAGCAGTTTCGTAGGGGCGAACGGGGAGCTGTTTTTT
CASSFVGANGELFF
>NA|TRBV15|TRBJ2-7|NA
TGTGCCACCAGCAGAGATCGAAGAGGGGCCGAGCAGTACTTC
CATSRDRRGAEQYF
>NA|TRBV7-7|TRBJ1-5|NA
TGTGCTAGCAGTAAGGACCCGGGGCAGCCCCAGCATTTT
CASSKDPGQPQHF
>NA|TRBV28|TRBJ1-1|NA
TGTGCCAGCAGTTTATCAAGGGGCGGGACTGAAGCTTTCTTT
CASSLSRGGTEAFF
>NA|TRBV19|TRBJ2-7|TRBD2
TGTGCCAGTAGTGTATATTTAGCGGGGGGACTCTACGAGCAGTACTTC
CASSVYLAGGLYEQYF
>NA|TRBV29-1|TRBJ1-3|NA
TGCAGCGTTGAAGAGGGCTCTGGAAACACCATATATTTT
CSVEEGSGNTIYF
>NA|TRBV9|TRBJ2-3|TRBD2
TGTGCCAGCAGTCCCCCCGCGGGGGAAGAAAGCGGAACGCAGTATTTT
CASSPPAGEESGTQYF
>NA|TRBV13|TRBJ2-3|NA
TGTGCCAGCAGCTTCCCAACAAGGGGCGATACGCAGTATTTT
CASSFPTRGDTQYF
>NA|TRBV6-1|TRBJ1-2|TRBD1
TGTGCCAGCCAAGGACAGGGTCGCTACACCTTC
CASQGQGRYTF
>NA|TRBV19|TRBJ1-1|NA
TGTGCCAGTACTACGACTGGGGGAGGCACTGAAGCTTTCTTT
CASTTTGGGTEAFF
>NA|TRBV6-5|TRBJ2-2|TRBD1
TGTGCCAGCAGTACCCGACAGGGGATATCCGGGGAGCTGTTTTTT
CASSTRQGISGELFF
>NA|TRBV5-1|TRBJ2-1|TRBD1
TGCGCCAGCAGCGAGGGGACAGGAAAATGGAATGAGCAGTTCTTC
CASSEGTGKWNEQFF
>NA|TRBV5-4|TRBJ1-1|NA
TGTGCCAGCAGTCGGGGGGGTACCACTGAAGCTTTCTTT
CASSRGGTTEAFF
>NA|TRBV6-1|TRBJ2-3|TRBD2
TGTGCCAGCAGTGAAGCTGCTAGCGGGGGTGCAGATACGCAGTATTTT
CASSEAASGGADTQYF
>NA|TRBV29-1|TRBJ2-7|NA
TGCAGCGTTGACAGGGAAGGCGAGCAGTACTTC
CSVDREGEQYF
>once|TRBV7-9|TRBJ1-6|NA
TGTGCCAGCAGCTTAGAAGGCAGTTCACCCCTCCACTTT
CASSLEGSSPLHF
>NA|TRBV27|TRBJ1-4|NA
TGTGCCAGCAGTTTGGAACGTAATGAAAAACTGTTTTTT
CASSLERNEKLFF
>NA|TRBV18|TRBJ2-5|TRBD2
TGTGCCAGCTCACCACAAGCGGGGGGGCTTGAGACCCAGTACTTC
CASSPQAGGLETQYF
>few|TRBV18|TRBJ1-5|TRBD1
TGTGCCAGCTCACCACCGGGACAGGGCAATCAGCCCCAGCATTTT
CASSPPGQGNQPQHF
>NA|TRBV5-4|TRBJ2-3|TRBD2
TGTGCCAGCACCAGAGTAGCGGGGGTGGGCACAGATACGCAGTATTTT
CASTRVAGVGTDTQYF
>NA|TRBV18|TRBJ1-6|TRBD1
TGTGCCAGCTCACCAACCGGGACAGTTAATAATTCACCCCTCCACTTT
CASSPTGTVNNSPLHF
>NA|TRBV28|TRBJ1-6|NA
TGTGCCAGCAACCAACATGTGGGAGGTTCACCCCTCCACTTT
CASNQHVGGSPLHF
>once|TRBV19|TRBJ1-1|NA
TGTGCCAGTAGTACTCTCCGGGGGCGGGCGAACACTGAAGCTTTCTTT
CASSTLRGRANTEAFF